This TCR beta chain was documented in a study of control samples from healthy donors and cancer patients. CDR1 is LGHNT, CDR2 FRNRAP, per germline. V dropped 0 bases and J dropped 6 bases, with 12 bases sitting between them. This CDR3 is built from 14 residues. The protocol was immunoSEQ multiplex PCR, while the TCRdb copy is restricted to in-frame clones and leaves out a portion. The repertoire has roughly 70,000 clones, 75% to 90% of them found once; the top ten carry 25% to 35%. The J gene is TRBJ2-7, the V gene TRBV12-5, with D possibly matching TRBD1 (5 bases). Sequencing input: blood. The receptor's source is a man aged 50-60 years in good health. The DNA of the CDR3 is TGTGCTAGTGGTTTGGTACTAAAGGGGCTCGAGCAGTACTTC. It yields the protein CASGLVLKGLEQYF.